This T cell receptor (beta chain) stems from a study of blood T cell repertoires in COVID-19. Turning to the study itself: Samples of COVID-19 (acute and convalescent) were obtained from the United States, Italy and Spain. The analysed material was cDNA or gDNA that came from T cells, B-cell-depleted T cells, or PBMCs.

Per the authors' pipeline: Reference gene primer amplification in the assay estimated nucleated cell counts. Sequencing used immunoSEQ multiplex PCR; TCRdb keeps in-frame clones, though not all of them. D and trimming were read from the DNA, whereas the V and J calls and clone size are those reported in that table. The sample includes 100,000 or so clones, roughly 87% of them seen just once. The CDR3 totals 17 residues. The V and J ends lost 4 bases and 4 bases, in that order; junction bases with no gene match: 8. The germline CDR1 and CDR2 sequences are SGHNT and YENEEA. The sequence came from a woman in her sixties with acute or convalescent COVID-19. Input material: peripheral blood. V usage is TRBV11-3 and J usage is TRBJ2-2; 11 bases align to TRBD2. Written as DNA, the CDR3 is TGTGCCAGCAGCTCCCCCGTACTAGCGGGAGCCACCGGGGAGCTGTTTTTT. Translated: CASSSPVLAGATGELFF. Filled out from reference TRBV11-3 and TRBJ2-2, the complete variable domain reads EAGVVQSPRYKIIEKKQPVAFWCNPISGHNTLYWYLQNLGQGPELLIRYENEEAVDDSQLPKDRFSAERLKGVDSTLKIQPAELGDSAVYLCASSSPVLAGATGELFFGEGSRLTVL.